This T cell receptor (beta chain) was profiled in a study of blood T cells in healthy people across ages. For the second PCR, which ran for roughly 7 to 11 cycles, a sample-barcoded 5' primer and a J-beta primer mix were used. Template switching added a 12-random-nucleotide identifier to every cDNA molecule. TCRdb re-called the 5' RACE reads with MiXCR, one entry per CDR3 protein. Of around 800,000 distinct CDR3 sequences in the sample, around 24% were seen once. Study observations and caveats: Diversity figures based on one million T cells were deemed too low.

In regard to this clonotype: Antigen: not known.

Germline V gene sequence: CDR1 SGHTA, CDR2 FQGNSA. This CDR3 spans 14 amino acids. V dropped 5 bases and J dropped 1 base, with 11 bases sitting between them. These sequences were also reported in another study, on T cells of mothers and their children. That source adds: Over 8 million reads per mother and around 3.2 million per child were obtained. It was related mother-child pairs that showed slightly higher overlap than unrelated pairs, without reaching significance.

V gene TRBV7-2 combines with J gene TRBJ1-2; D gene unclear. The sequence was obtained from a boy between 5 and 17 years old in good health. Material: blood. CDR3 residues: CASSRSTDNYGYTF. The CDR3 DNA is TGTGCCAGCAGCCGATCGACTGATAACTATGGCTACACCTTC.